The sequence of this T cell receptor beta chain was determined in a study of blood T cell repertoires in COVID-19. Study-wide background: Material from acute and convalescent COVID-19 was sourced from the United States, Italy and Spain. T cells, B-cell-depleted T cells, or PBMCs provided the cDNA or gDNA that served as material.

Source study methods: From reference gene primer amplification, estimates of nucleated cell counts were derived. Profiling relied on immunoSEQ multiplex PCR, and the TCRdb table lists in-frame clones only, not all of them. V and J calls and clone size follow that table, whereas D and trimming were derived from the DNA. The repertoire holds under 250,000 clones, about four fifths seen once, with roughly 2% in the top ten. This CDR3 has 14 amino acids. V lost 4 bases, J lost 6 bases, and 8 bases stayed unmatched. Germline V gene data show CDR1 as KGHSY and CDR2 as FQNENV. The source material was peripheral blood. The rearrangement joins TRBV16 to TRBJ1-2, with 7 bases matching TRBD1. The origin of this receptor is a man between 25 and 39 years old who had recovered from COVID-19. The CDR3: CASSPVGQRDGYTF. For the CDR3, the DNA is TGTGCCAGCAGCCCCGTGGGACAGCGTGATGGCTACACCTTC.